Each of the 20 T cell receptor beta chains below was sequenced from the same sample in a study of technical replicates of blood from a handful of donors. Data came from immunoSEQ multiplex PCR; TCRdb stores just in-frame clones and leaves some out. The repertoire consists of fewer than 65,000 clones, with 80% to 90% occurring once and the leading ten covering roughly 4.8%. Material for sequencing was PBMCs. The source of these receptors is a human donor in good health. Some clones in this sample may be carry-over from other donors' samples.

The chain is built from TRBV7-9 and TRBJ2-7, with a weak D call TRBD2 (7 bases). Germline-derived CDR1 and CDR2 are SEHNR and FQNEAQ (reference sequence). There are 12 residues in the CDR3. The V and J ends lost 4 bases and 11 bases respectively, with 15 bases between them. This CDR3 is CASSWGGPAEYF. Here the CDR3 DNA reads TGTGCCAGCAGCTGGGGGGGCCCAGCGGAGTACTTC.

The rearrangement uses TRBV10-3 and TRBJ2-7, with D maybe TRBD2 (7 bases). Germline-derived CDR1 and CDR2 are ENHRY and SYGVKD. V lost 8 bases to trimming and J lost 6 bases, with 17 bases between them. CDR3 length: 13 amino acids. CDR3 bases: TGTGCCATCCAGGAGGGGGGGGACTCCGAGCAGTACTTC. It yields the protein CAIQEGGDSEQYF.

The CDR3 here is CASSYWTGGFATNEKLFF. The DNA for the CDR3 is TGTGCCAGCAGCTACTGGACAGGGGGCTTCGCAACTAATGAAAAACTGTTTTTT. This chain connects TRBV7-9 to TRBJ1-4; 11 bases map to TRBD1. Germline lookup yields CDR1 SEHNR and CDR2 FQNEAQ (reference sequence). The V segment lost 4 bases and the J segment 0 bases; nucleotides outside the gene matches: 7. There are 18 residues in the CDR3.

This clone showed up just once. The chain joins TRBV11-2 to TRBJ2-1; a weak D match, TRBD2 (8 bases). CDR1 is SGHAT and CDR2 is FQNNGV in the germline V gene. The CDR3 is made up of 12 amino acids. Between the trimmed V and J ends, which lost 0 bases and 15 bases, there was a span of 12 bases. The CDR3, as DNA: TGTGCCAGCAGCTTAGACGGGAGGGGGCGGTTCTTC. Its protein product is CASSLDGRGRFF.

The V gene is TRBV5-1, the J gene TRBJ1-2; D is possibly TRBD1 (6 bases). CDR1 SGHRS and CDR2 YFSETQ come from the germline V gene. V dropped 0 bases and J dropped 6 bases, with 12 bases sitting between them. The CDR3 spans 14 residues. CDR3 region: CASSLGTGGDGYTF. The CDR3 coding sequence is TGCGCCAGCAGCTTGGGAACGGGGGGCGATGGCTACACCTTC.

The chain uses TRBV7-2 and TRBJ2-1, with 7 bases that match TRBD1. The V and J ends lost 3 bases and 7 bases, in that order; junction bases with no gene match: 3. Per the germline V gene, CDR1 is SGHTA and CDR2 is FQGNSA. The CDR3 covers 13 residues. For the CDR3, the DNA is TGTGCCAGCAGCTTGTTACAGGGGAATGAGCAGTTCTTC. Translated: CASSLLQGNEQFF.

V gene TRBV19 combines with J gene TRBJ1-6; TRBD1 matches 7 bases. CDR1 is LNHDA and CDR2 is SQIVND in the germline V gene (reference sequence). V trimming: 5 bases; J trimming: 1 base; junction bases outside the gene matches: 5. CDR3 size: 16 residues. CDR3 nucleotides: TGTGCCAGTAGTCCTGAGGACAGGTCCTATAATTCACCCCTCCACTTT. Encoded protein: CASSPEDRSYNSPLHF.

The chain is built from TRBV7-2 and TRBJ2-1; D is perhaps TRBD2 (5 bases). The V and J ends lost 1 base and 12 bases respectively, with 13 bases between them. Germline loops: CDR1 SGHTA, CDR2 FQGNSA. This CDR3 comprises 13 residues. For the CDR3, the DNA is TGTGCCAGCAGCTTAGAGGAGCGGATCGGGCAGTTCTTC. Protein: CASSLEERIGQFF.

In DNA form, the CDR3 reads TGCGCCAGCCGACGTCTAACAGGGTCACCCCTCGAGCAGTACTTC. Translation gives CASRRLTGSPLEQYF. The chain employs TRBV5-1 and TRBJ2-7, with D possibly matching TRBD1 (6 bases). Germline V lookup: CDR1 SGHRS, CDR2 YFSETQ. CDR3 length: 15 amino acids. Trimming took 7 bases from V and 6 from J, leaving 23 bases between them. Variable domain in full (rest from reference TRBV5-1 and TRBJ2-7): KAGVTQTPRYLIKTRGQQVTLSCSPISGHRSVSWYQQTPGQGLQFLFEYFSETQRNKGNFPGRFSGRQFSNSRSEMNVSTLELGDSALYLCASRRLTGSPLEQYFGPGTRLTVT.

This chain connects TRBV7-9 to TRBJ2-1; 8 bases map to TRBD1. V lost 5 bases, J lost 7 bases, and 4 bases stayed unmatched. Germline V gene sequence: CDR1 SEHNR, CDR2 FQNEAQ (reference sequence). CDR3 length: 13 residues. CDR3: CASSARQGNEQFF. Here the CDR3 DNA reads TGTGCCAGCAGCGCCCGACAGGGGAATGAGCAGTTCTTC.

The V call is TRBV30, the J call TRBJ2-2; 7 positions agree with TRBD2. The germline V gene has CDR1 GTSNPN and CDR2 SVGIG (reference sequence). The CDR3 has 16 amino acids. V lost 3 bases to trimming and J lost 4 bases; unmatched junction nucleotides: 11. The CDR3 DNA sequence: TGTGCCTGGAGACTCCCGGGACCGGGAGGCACCGGGGAGCTGTTTTTT. It is translated as CAWRLPGPGGTGELFF. Filled out from reference TRBV30 and TRBJ2-2, the complete variable domain reads SQTIHQWPATLVQPVGSPLSLECTVEGTSNPNLYWYRQAAGRGLQLLFYSVGIGQISSEVPQNLSASRPQDRQFILSSKKLLLSDSGFYLCAWRLPGPGGTGELFFGEGSRLTVL.

The rearrangement links TRBV6-5 to TRBJ2-7; D call uncertain. The CDR3 consists of 13 residues. Per the germline V gene, CDR1 is MNHEY and CDR2 is SVGAGI. Trimming removed 6 bases from V and 2 bases from J, with 11 bases in between. Written as DNA, the CDR3 is TGTGCCAGCAGCCTTCCAGGAACCTACGAGCAGTACTTC. This codes for CASSLPGTYEQYF.

This clone was found a few times. The chain carries TRBV5-6 and TRBJ2-7, with D perhaps matching TRBD2 (5 bases). Germline-derived CDR1 and CDR2 are SGHDT and YYEEEE. The CDR3 covers 15 residues. Between the trimmed V and J ends, which lost 4 bases and 5 bases, there was a span of 19 bases. The CDR3 protein is CASSPTGLLVDEQYF. The DNA of the CDR3 is TGTGCCAGCAGCCCTACCGGACTGCTGGTGGACGAGCAGTACTTC.

This sequence joins TRBV29-1 and TRBJ2-1; D ambiguous. This CDR3 contains 15 residues. The V and J ends lost 2 bases and 3 bases respectively, with 14 bases between them. Germline CDR1 and CDR2: SQVTM and ANQGSEA. CDR3 region: CSVEYSSSGYNEQFF. CDR3 sequence (DNA): TGCAGCGTTGAATACAGTTCCTCAGGCTACAATGAGCAGTTCTTC.

This chain connects TRBV5-8 to TRBJ2-7; the match to TRBD2 covers 9 bases. The CDR3 runs to 15 residues. The germline V gene has CDR1 SGHTS and CDR2 YDEGEE. V lost 0 bases to trimming and J lost 3 bases; unmatched junction nucleotides: 4. The chain's CDR3 is CASSLGLAGVYEQYF. The CDR3 bases are TGTGCCAGCAGCTTGGGCTTAGCGGGAGTCTACGAGCAGTACTTC.

The gene calls are TRBV4-1 and TRBJ2-7; the match to TRBD1 covers 8 bases. Trimming at V came to 3 bases and at J to 2 bases, leaving 6 bases not matched to a gene. The CDR3 sequence is 15 residues long. Per the germline V gene, CDR1 is MGHRA and CDR2 is YSYEKL. The chain's CDR3 is CASSQGQARPYEQYF. CDR3 DNA sequence: TGCGCCAGCAGCCAGGGACAGGCGAGACCCTACGAGCAGTACTTC.

The chain has TRBV4-2 and TRBJ2-3; 7 positions agree with TRBD2. Germline-derived CDR1 and CDR2 are LGHNA and YNFKEQ. The CDR3 length is 17 residues. Trimming at V came to 0 bases and at J to 1 base, leaving 7 bases not matched to a gene. The CDR3 loop reads CASSQDGGGGGTDTQYF. For the CDR3, the DNA is TGTGCCAGCAGCCAAGATGGGGGTGGGGGGGGCACAGATACGCAGTATTTT.

V usage is TRBV5-6 and J usage is TRBJ2-7; TRBD2 matches 8 bases. Trimming at V came to 3 bases and at J to 3 bases, leaving 5 bases not matched to a gene. Per germline, CDR1 SGHDT and CDR2 YYEEEE. This CDR3 comprises 14 residues. The CDR3 bases are TGTGCCAGCAGCTACCCGGGACTAGGCTACGAGCAGTACTTC. Its translation: CASSYPGLGYEQYF.

The chain employs TRBV30 and TRBJ1-2; TRBD1 might be the D (6 bases). The CDR3 is made up of 13 amino acids. With 4 bases removed from V and 6 bases from J, the gap between germline ends came to 15 bases. The germline CDR1 and CDR2 sequences are GTSNPN and SVGIG (reference sequence). CDR3 bases: TGTGCCTGGATGCGGGGGGCGCGTAATGGCTACACCTTC. It translates to CAWMRGARNGYTF.

The sample holds one count of this clone. V is TRBV4-2 and J is TRBJ2-3, with 9 bases aligning to TRBD2. CDR1 is LGHNA, CDR2 YNFKEQ, per germline. The ends lost 1 base at V and 4 bases at J; junction bases unmatched: 0. The CDR3 length is 14 residues. CDR3 residues: CASSQGTSADTQYF. The DNA for the CDR3 is TGTGCCAGCAGCCAAGGGACTAGCGCAGATACGCAGTATTTT.